These T cell receptor beta chains were read from a single sample in a study of Ad26.COV2.S vaccination and SARS-CoV-2 variants. Here immunoSEQ multiplex PCR was the method, and the copy in TCRdb shows in-frame clones only, minus some. The sample includes around 300,000 clones, less than 90% of them seen just once. Sequences were derived from peripheral blood, sampled in a trial of Ad26.COV2.S vaccine versus placebo. Receptors originate from a person between 18 and 65 years old who received the Ad26.COV2.S COVID-19 vaccine or a placebo. The CDR3 runs from the conserved cysteine through the conserved F or W. The D gene is left open where the match is weak. The size field is filled for only some rows; it gives once, few, many or a size class.

J gene: TRBJ2-2
clone size: .
D gene: .
V gene: TRBV18
CDR3 protein: CASSPTRTGELFF
CDR3 DNA: TGTGCCAGCTCACCAACCCGGACCGGGGAGCTGTTTTTT

J gene: TRBJ2-7
clone size: .
D gene: .
V gene: TRBV19
CDR3 protein: CASSISGIYEQYF
CDR3 DNA: TGTGCCAGTAGTATTTCAGGGATCTACGAGCAGTACTTC

J gene: TRBJ2-7
clone size: .
D gene: .
V gene: TRBV6-5
CDR3 protein: CASSYSPGRPSYEQYF
CDR3 DNA: TGTGCCAGCAGTTACTCCCCGGGGAGACCCTCCTACGAGCAGTACTTC

J gene: TRBJ1-3
clone size: once
D gene: .
V gene: TRBV7-2
CDR3 protein: CASSWLNETSGNTIYF
CDR3 DNA: TGTGCCAGCAGCTGGCTGAATGAAACCTCTGGAAACACCATATATTTT

J gene: TRBJ2-2
clone size: .
D gene: .
V gene: TRBV7-3
CDR3 protein: CASSTISGGAAGELFF
CDR3 DNA: TGTGCCAGCAGCACAATTTCTGGGGGCGCTGCCGGGGAGCTGTTTTTT

J gene: TRBJ1-3
clone size: .
D gene: TRBD1
V gene: TRBV5-1
CDR3 protein: CASSYAGTGVGNTIYF
CDR3 DNA: TGCGCCAGCAGCTACGCCGGGACAGGGGTTGGAAACACCATATATTTT

J gene: TRBJ2-5
clone size: .
D gene: .
V gene: TRBV3-1/TRBV3-2
CDR3 protein: CASSQDLGTVQETQYF
CDR3 DNA: TGTGCCAGCAGCCAAGATTTGGGCACGGTCCAAGAGACCCAGTACTTC

J gene: TRBJ2-2
clone size: .
D gene: .
V gene: TRBV27
CDR3 protein: CASSLAGSNTGELFF
CDR3 DNA: TGTGCCAGCAGTTTAGCAGGGTCTAACACCGGGGAGCTGTTTTTT

J gene: TRBJ2-2
clone size: .
D gene: TRBD1
V gene: TRBV7-2
CDR3 protein: CASSPQPGTGAGELFF
CDR3 DNA: TGTGCCAGCAGCCCCCAACCCGGGACAGGGGCCGGGGAGCTGTTTTTT

J gene: TRBJ1-2
clone size: .
D gene: .
V gene: TRBV7-2
CDR3 protein: CASPRSGGWDGYTF
CDR3 DNA: TGTGCCAGCCCCCGAAGTGGCGGATGGGATGGCTACACCTTC

J gene: TRBJ1-2
clone size: .
D gene: TRBD1
V gene: TRBV29-1
CDR3 protein: CSVGTGGNYGYTF
CDR3 DNA: TGCAGCGTTGGCACAGGGGGTAACTATGGCTACACCTTC

J gene: TRBJ2-7
clone size: .
D gene: .
V gene: TRBV14
CDR3 protein: CASSQELGAEQYF
CDR3 DNA: TGTGCCAGCAGCCAAGAGTTGGGGGCCGAGCAGTACTTC

J gene: TRBJ2-2
clone size: once
D gene: .
V gene: TRBV2
CDR3 protein: CASRGTLSTGELFF
CDR3 DNA: TGTGCCAGTCGGGGGACCCTTTCGACCGGGGAGCTGTTTTTT

J gene: TRBJ1-2
clone size: .
D gene: .
V gene: TRBV10-1
CDR3 protein: CASKGAPDDGYTF
CDR3 DNA: TGCGCCAGCAAAGGGGCTCCGGACGATGGCTACACCTTC

J gene: TRBJ2-7
clone size: .
D gene: .
V gene: TRBV6-5
CDR3 protein: CASIPGPSYEQYF
CDR3 DNA: TGTGCCAGCATCCCCGGGCCGTCCTACGAGCAGTACTTC

J gene: TRBJ2-3
clone size: .
D gene: TRBD2
V gene: TRBV19
CDR3 protein: CASSTGLADGTDTQYF
CDR3 DNA: TGTGCCAGTAGTACCGGACTAGCGGACGGCACAGATACGCAGTATTTT

J gene: TRBJ1-5
clone size: .
D gene: .
V gene: TRBV9
CDR3 protein: CASSVDGSNQPQHF
CDR3 DNA: TGTGCCAGCAGCGTAGATGGAAGCAATCAGCCCCAGCATTTT

J gene: TRBJ1-6
clone size: .
D gene: .
V gene: TRBV7-3
CDR3 protein: CASSLIGENSPLHF
CDR3 DNA: TGTGCCAGCAGCTTAATAGGGGAGAATTCACCCCTCCACTTT

J gene: TRBJ2-5
clone size: .
D gene: TRBD1
V gene: TRBV18
CDR3 protein: CASARDRAGETQYF
CDR3 DNA: TGTGCCAGCGCCCGGGACAGGGCAGGGGAGACCCAGTACTTC